The 21 T cell receptor beta chains in this list originate from one sample, sequenced in a study of blood T cell repertoires in COVID-19. Data came from immunoSEQ multiplex PCR; TCRdb stores just in-frame clones and leaves some out. The data hold about 130,000 clones, with approximately 74% observed a single time. The source material was peripheral blood. The receptor source for this set is a man aged 55-75 years with acute or convalescent COVID-19.

The chain carries TRBV3-1 (or the pseudogene TRBV3-2) and TRBJ1-5; a possible D gene is TRBD1 (6 bases). The CDR3 covers 14 residues. V was trimmed by 4 bases and J by 6 bases, leaving 13 bases between them. CDR1 and CDR2 from the germline V gene are LGHDT and YNNKEL (reference sequence). The CDR3 bases are TGTGCCAGCAGCCGGGGGTTACAGGGTCAGCCCCAGCATTTT. It encodes CASSRGLQGQPQHF.

The rearrangement uses TRBV3-1 (or the pseudogene TRBV3-2) and TRBJ2-7, with 8 nucleotides matching TRBD1. V lost 4 bases to trimming and J lost 3 bases; unmatched junction nucleotides: 11. Per the germline V gene, CDR1 is LGHDT and CDR2 is YNNKEL (reference sequence). The CDR3 runs to 16 residues. The CDR3 loop is CASSLGPTGGLYEQYF. The CDR3 nucleotides read TGTGCCAGCAGCCTAGGGCCTACAGGGGGACTCTACGAGCAGTACTTC.

V gene TRBV14 combines with J gene TRBJ2-5, with D possibly being TRBD1 (5 bases). V was pared by 1 base and J by 2 bases, with 17 bases between. Germline V gene sequence: CDR1 SGHDN, CDR2 FVKESK. The CDR3 has 17 residues. The CDR3 reads CASSQVSSFRVQETQYF. DNA of the CDR3: TGTGCCAGCAGCCAAGTATCTTCTTTCAGGGTTCAAGAGACCCAGTACTTC.

V and J are TRBV6-5 and TRBJ1-1, with D unclear. The CDR3 consists of 10 residues. The germline CDR1 and CDR2 sequences are MNHEY and SVGAGI. V lost 8 bases and J 3 bases, leaving 4 bases between the germline ends. This chain's CDR3 is CASRDTEAFF. In DNA form, the CDR3 reads TGTGCCAGCCGCGACACTGAAGCTTTCTTT.

The chain has TRBV6-2 or TRBV6-3 and TRBJ2-1, with 9 bases identical to TRBD2. With V trimmed by 4 bases and J by 3 bases, 7 bases remained unmatched. There are 16 residues in the CDR3. Looked up from germline, CDR1 is MNHEY and CDR2 is SVGEGT. The CDR3 is CASSSHLAGRYNEQFF. CDR3 DNA sequence: TGTGCCAGCAGTTCCCATCTAGCGGGACGCTACAATGAGCAGTTCTTC.

The chain is built from TRBV6-5 and TRBJ1-1, with TRBD1 as a possible D gene (6 bases). Germline V gene sequence: CDR1 MNHEY, CDR2 SVGAGI. The CDR3 contains 13 residues. V was cut by 2 bases and J by 8 bases, with 12 bases left in between. This CDR3 reads CASSYEQGREAFF. In DNA, the CDR3 is TGTGCCAGCAGTTACGAGCAGGGGAGAGAAGCTTTCTTT.

J is TRBJ1-4 and V is TRBV5-1, with a tentative D call TRBD1 (5 bases). The V gene's germline CDR1 is SGHRS and CDR2 YFSETQ. The ends were cut back, 0 bases at V and 5 bases at J, with 8 bases in the middle. This CDR3 is built from 14 residues. The CDR3 bases are TGCGCCAGCAGCTTGGGCAGGGTGAATGAAAAACTGTTTTTT. Its translation: CASSLGRVNEKLFF.

This chain connects TRBV21-1 to TRBJ1-6; the table's D call TRBD1 went unverified against the DNA. TRBV21-1 is flagged as a pseudogene. This CDR3 spans 16 amino acids. CDR3 DNA sequence: TGTGCCAGCGGACATGGGACAGGGAGACTCACTTCACCCCTCCACTTT. It yields the protein CASGHGTGRLTSPLHF.

There are a few counts of this clone. The chain employs TRBV7-9 and TRBJ1-4; the D gene is possibly TRBD1 (5 bases). Germline assignment: CDR1 SEHNR and CDR2 FQNEAQ (reference sequence). Trimming pared 7 bases from V and 5 bases from J, leaving 20 bases between. The CDR3 loop spans 16 amino acids. The CDR3 region is CASNSGPGGGNEKLFF. The CDR3 nucleotides are TGTGCCAGCAACAGCGGGCCTGGCGGGGGAAATGAAAAACTGTTTTTT.

CDR3 DNA sequence: TGTGCCAGCAGTTTAATCAGAAACACTGAAGCTTTCTTT. It yields the protein CASSLIRNTEAFF. The chain is built from TRBV28 and TRBJ1-1; D unresolved. The CDR3 has 13 residues. Germline V gene sequence: CDR1 MDHEN, CDR2 SYDVKM. Trimming took off 2 bases at V and 2 bases at J, with 6 bases between the two ends.

This chain links TRBV6-5 with TRBJ1-1; TRBD1 agrees at 11 bases. The CDR3 totals 15 residues. CDR1 MNHEY and CDR2 SVGAGI come from the germline V gene. V lost 4 bases, J lost 5 bases, and 6 bases stayed unmatched. Written as DNA, the CDR3 is TGTGCCAGCAGTTCTAAAGGGACAGGGGGGACTGAAGCTTTCTTT. This codes for CASSSKGTGGTEAFF.

J is TRBJ2-5 and V is TRBV7-2, with TRBD1 identical over 7 bases. In germline, CDR1 is SGHTA, CDR2 FQGNSA. CDR3 length: 16 residues. V gave up 6 bases and J gave up 3 bases; unmatched junction bases: 13. The CDR3 is CASSSGTASLKETQYF. In DNA, the CDR3 is TGTGCCAGCAGTTCCGGGACAGCAAGTTTAAAAGAGACCCAGTACTTC.

The gene calls are TRBV5-1 and TRBJ1-1; D gene ambiguous. V was pared by 7 bases and J by 4 bases, with 8 bases between. Germline V CDR1 and CDR2: SGHRS, YFSETQ. The CDR3 sequence is 11 residues long. The CDR3: CASGEGTEAFF. The CDR3 DNA follows: TGCGCCAGCGGGGAGGGCACTGAAGCTTTCTTT. The full variable domain, rest sourced from reference TRBV5-1 and TRBJ1-1, is KAGVTQTPRYLIKTRGQQVTLSCSPISGHRSVSWYQQTPGQGLQFLFEYFSETQRNKGNFPGRFSGRQFSNSRSEMNVSTLELGDSALYLCASGEGTEAFFGQGTRLTVV.

The J gene is TRBJ1-4, the V gene TRBV7-9; a possible D gene is TRBD1 (6 bases). The CDR3 extends over 14 amino acids. Trimming left V 5 bases short and J 12 bases short, with 19 bases between. CDR1 and CDR2 (germline): SEHNR, FQNEAQ (reference sequence). This chain's CDR3 is CASSTGTSKPELFF. CDR3 in DNA: TGTGCCAGCAGCACCGGGACAAGTAAGCCGGAACTGTTTTTT.

V usage is TRBV15 and J usage is TRBJ2-2, with a weak D call TRBD2 (7 bases). CDR1 is LNHNV, CDR2 YYDKDF, per germline (reference sequence). The CDR3 covers 18 residues. Trimming shortened V by 6 bases and J by 4 bases, and 24 bases separated the two germline ends. CDR3: CATSNIPYPGGLTGELFF. The DNA for the CDR3 is TGTGCCACCAGTAATATCCCATATCCGGGGGGCCTCACCGGGGAGCTGTTTTTT. The entire variable domain, with the rest obtained from reference TRBV15 and TRBJ2-2, is as follows: DAMVIQNPRYQVTQFGKPVTLSCSQTLNHNVMYWYQQKSSQAPKLLFHYYDKDFNNEADTPDNFQSRRPNTSFCFLDIRSPGLGDTAMYLCATSNIPYPGGLTGELFFGEGSRLTVL.

This sequence joins TRBV7-8 and TRBJ2-4; D perhaps matches TRBD2 (7 bases). The CDR3 is 14 amino acids. Germline V gives CDR1 SGHVS, CDR2 FQNEAQ. With 5 bases removed from V and 8 bases from J, the gap between germline ends came to 16 bases. CDR3 sequence: CASSPWGGGDIQYF. In nucleotides, the CDR3 is TGTGCCAGCAGCCCTTGGGGAGGGGGGGACATTCAGTACTTC.

The chain couples TRBV5-1 to TRBJ2-7; D is unresolved. V lost 0 bases, J lost 4 bases, and 14 bases lay in between. Germline values: CDR1 SGHRS, CDR2 YFSETQ. The length of the CDR3 is 15 residues. The DNA for the CDR3 is TGCGCCAGCAGCTTGGCCGTCGCCACAGAGTACGAGCAGTACTTC. This encodes CASSLAVATEYEQYF.

A single count supports this clone. The rearrangement links TRBV13 to TRBJ1-6, with TRBD1 matching 9 bases. V gave up 5 bases and J gave up 7 bases; unmatched junction bases: 9. Germline V gene lookup returns CDR1 PRHDT and CDR2 FYEKMQ (reference sequence). The length of the CDR3 is 16 residues. The CDR3 reads CASSQHFGQGNSPLHF. The CDR3 nucleotides are TGTGCCAGCAGCCAACATTTCGGACAGGGGAATTCACCCCTCCACTTT.

V gene TRBV11-2 combines with J gene TRBJ2-7, with 7 bases identical to TRBD1. Germline CDR1 reads SGHAT; CDR2 reads FQNNGV. With V trimmed by 2 bases and J by 2 bases, 6 bases remained unmatched. This CDR3 region has 15 residues. The CDR3 loop is CASSLRSDRPYEQYF. The CDR3 DNA sequence: TGTGCCAGCAGCTTAAGGTCGGACAGGCCCTACGAGCAGTACTTC.

This sequence joins TRBV3-1 (or the pseudogene TRBV3-2) and TRBJ2-2; D call uncertain. The germline V gene encodes CDR1 LGHDT and CDR2 YNNKEL (reference sequence). The CDR3 totals 15 residues. With 2 bases removed from V and 0 bases from J, the gap between germline ends came to 7 bases. CDR3 nucleotides: TGTGCCAGCAGCCAATTATACTCGAACACCGGGGAGCTGTTTTTT. Protein product: CASSQLYSNTGELFF.

The sample holds one count of this clone. The V gene is TRBV19, the J gene TRBJ2-7, with TRBD1 matching 7 bases. The germline V gene has CDR1 LNHDA and CDR2 SQIVND (reference sequence). The J segment lost 0 bases and the V segment lost 3 bases, leaving 5 bases of the junction unmatched. The CDR3 consists of 15 residues. The CDR3 reads CASSIVPGGSYEQYF. CDR3 nucleotide sequence: TGTGCCAGTAGTATTGTTCCAGGGGGCTCCTACGAGCAGTACTTC.